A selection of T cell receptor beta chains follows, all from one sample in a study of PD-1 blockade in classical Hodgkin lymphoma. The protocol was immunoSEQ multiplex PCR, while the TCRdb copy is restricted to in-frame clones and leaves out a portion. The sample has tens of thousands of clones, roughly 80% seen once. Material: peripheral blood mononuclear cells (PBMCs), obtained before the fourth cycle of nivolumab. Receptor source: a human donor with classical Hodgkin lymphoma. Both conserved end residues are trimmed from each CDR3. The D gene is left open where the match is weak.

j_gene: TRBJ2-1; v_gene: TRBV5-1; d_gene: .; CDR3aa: ASSLSLASSNEQF
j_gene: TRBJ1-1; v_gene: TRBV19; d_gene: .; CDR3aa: ASSLVRDTEAF
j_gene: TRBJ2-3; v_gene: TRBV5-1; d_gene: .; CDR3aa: ASSLWGGTDTQY
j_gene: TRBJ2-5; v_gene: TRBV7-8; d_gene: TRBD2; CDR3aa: ASSLARLAGQETQY
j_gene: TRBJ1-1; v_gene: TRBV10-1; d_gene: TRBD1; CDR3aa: ASSTGGNTEAF
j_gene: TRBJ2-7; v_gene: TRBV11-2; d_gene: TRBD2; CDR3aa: ASSFFTSGAYEQY
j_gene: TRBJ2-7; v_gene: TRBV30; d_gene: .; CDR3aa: AWSSLGRSGEQY
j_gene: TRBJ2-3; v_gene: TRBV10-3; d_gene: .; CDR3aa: AISVGRTDTQY
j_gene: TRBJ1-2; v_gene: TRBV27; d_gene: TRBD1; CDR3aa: ASSLGTGENGYT
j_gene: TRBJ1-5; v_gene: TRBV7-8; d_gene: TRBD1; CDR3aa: ASSVEQGGFSNQPQH
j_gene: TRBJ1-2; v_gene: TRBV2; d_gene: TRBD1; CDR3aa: ARTKGTGSSVYGYT
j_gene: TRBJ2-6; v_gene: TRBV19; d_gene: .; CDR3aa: ASSIDVSGANVLT
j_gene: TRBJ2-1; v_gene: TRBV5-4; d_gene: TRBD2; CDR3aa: ASSRTTSGKYNEQF
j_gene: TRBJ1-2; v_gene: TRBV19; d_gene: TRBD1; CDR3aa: ASAPRAGQGFDRGYT
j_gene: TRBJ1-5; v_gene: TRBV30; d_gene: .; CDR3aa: AWSVKIADQPQH
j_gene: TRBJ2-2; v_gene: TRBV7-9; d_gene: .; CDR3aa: ASTQGRGTNTGELF
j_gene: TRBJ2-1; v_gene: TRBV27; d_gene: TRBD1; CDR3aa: ASKDRANEQF
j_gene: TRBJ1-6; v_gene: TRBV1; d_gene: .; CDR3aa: TSTSGTPHSPLH
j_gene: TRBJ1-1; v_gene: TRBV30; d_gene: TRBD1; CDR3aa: AWRWGQMNTEAF
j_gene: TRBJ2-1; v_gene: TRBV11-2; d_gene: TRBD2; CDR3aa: ASSLVGAGSSYNEQF
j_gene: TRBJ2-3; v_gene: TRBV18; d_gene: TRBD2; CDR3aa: ASRPVGGSIADTQY
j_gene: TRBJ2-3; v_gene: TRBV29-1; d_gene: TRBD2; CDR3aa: SVEEDTSGPTDTQY
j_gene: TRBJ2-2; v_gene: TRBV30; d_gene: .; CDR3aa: AWRELANTGELF
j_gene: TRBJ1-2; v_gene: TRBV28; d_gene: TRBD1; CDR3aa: ASSSRDREPAYGYT
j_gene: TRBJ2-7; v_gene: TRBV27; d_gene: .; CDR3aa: ASSYTGRGSYEQY
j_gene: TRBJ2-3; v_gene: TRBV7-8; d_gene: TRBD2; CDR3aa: ASSRGTSGTDTQY
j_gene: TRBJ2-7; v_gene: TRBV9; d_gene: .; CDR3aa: ASSRTSPSYEQY